These T cell receptor beta chains were read from a single sample in a study of cytotoxic CD8 clonotypes in ibrutinib-treated CLL. Clones were read by immunoSEQ multiplex PCR, and TCRdb kept only the in-frame ones, dropping some. The repertoire holds a few hundred thousand clones, with 70% to 80% as singletons. The specimen was PBMCs, collected before ibrutinib treatment. All receptors derive from a human donor with chronic lymphocytic leukemia. Both conserved end residues are part of each CDR3. The order of the fields is clone size, J gene, D gene, V gene, CDR3 protein, CDR3 DNA. A D gene is named only where the DNA matches it firmly. Clone size is stated in some rows and not others, as once, few, many or a class when expanded.

. TRBJ1-4 . TRBV5-1 CASSLDRAAEKLFF TGCGCCAGCAGCTTGGACAGGGCCGCTGAAAAACTGTTTTTT
. TRBJ2-2 . TRBV7-9 CASSLRRNTGELFF TGTGCCAGCAGCTTACGGAGGAACACCGGGGAGCTGTTTTTT
. TRBJ2-3 TRBD2 TRBV4-3 CASSQVVAGGGTDTQYF TGCGCCAGCAGCCAAGTAGTAGCGGGAGGGGGCACAGATACGCAGTATTTT
. TRBJ2-1 TRBD2 TRBV19 CASSTPSGGLSEQFF TGTGCCAGTAGTACTCCTAGCGGGGGCCTAAGTGAGCAGTTCTTC
. TRBJ2-7 TRBD2 TRBV29-1 CSVGLAGGPVEQYF TGCAGCGTGGGGCTAGCGGGAGGGCCCGTTGAGCAGTACTTC
. TRBJ2-3 . TRBV18 CASSFAITDTQYF TGTGCCAGCTCATTCGCTATCACAGATACGCAGTATTTT
. TRBJ2-5 . TRBV28 CASSASKKRAQETQYF TGTGCCAGCAGTGCGTCTAAGAAGCGGGCACAAGAGACCCAGTACTTC
. TRBJ2-2 TRBD1 TRBV29-1 CSVENRDRSLNTGELFF TGCAGCGTTGAAAACCGGGACAGGTCTCTGAACACCGGGGAGCTGTTTTTT
once TRBJ2-2 . TRBV11-2 CASSPMGVTGELFF TGTGCCAGCAGCCCTATGGGGGTAACCGGGGAGCTGTTTTTT
. TRBJ2-2 . TRBV28 CASLGGGRSTGELFF TGTGCCAGCTTGGGGGGCGGGAGAAGCACCGGGGAGCTGTTTTTT
. TRBJ2-1 TRBD2 TRBV2 CASSDGTSAHNEQFF TGTGCCAGCAGTGACGGGACTAGCGCACACAATGAGCAGTTCTTC
few TRBJ2-7 . TRBV7-6 CASSSRKNYEQYF TGTGCCAGCAGCTCTCGTAAGAACTACGAGCAGTACTTC
. TRBJ2-1 TRBD2 TRBV10-3 CAISGLAGDPSSYNEQFF TGTGCCATCAGTGGGCTAGCGGGAGACCCGAGCTCCTACAATGAGCAGTTCTTC
. TRBJ2-3 . TRBV7-2 CASNPAAWGDTQYF TGTGCCAGCAACCCGGCAGCCTGGGGAGATACGCAGTATTTT
. TRBJ2-7 . TRBV29-1 CSVSNSGTTYEQYF TGCAGCGTTTCCAATTCCGGGACCACCTACGAGCAGTACTTC
. TRBJ1-3 . TRBV4-2 CASSHFQLGNTIYF TGTGCCAGCAGCCATTTTCAGTTAGGAAACACCATATATTTT
once TRBJ1-1 TRBD1 TRBV30 CAWSDRDRGNTEAFF TGTGCCTGGAGTGATCGGGACAGGGGGAACACTGAAGCTTTCTTT
. TRBJ2-7 . TRBV27 CASSLLPQWGEQYF TGTGCCAGCAGTTTACTTCCACAGTGGGGGGAGCAGTACTTC
. TRBJ1-3 TRBD1 TRBV27 CASSKDRVGSGNTIYF TGTGCCAGCAGTAAGGACAGGGTCGGCTCTGGAAACACCATATATTTT
. TRBJ2-3 TRBD2 TRBV19 CATTETSGSTDTQYF TGTGCCACCACGGAGACTAGCGGGAGCACAGATACGCAGTATTTT
. TRBJ2-7 TRBD2 TRBV11-3 CASSLDSGPSYEQYF TGTGCCAGCAGCTTAGATAGCGGGCCATCCTACGAGCAGTACTTC
. TRBJ2-1 TRBD2 TRBV6-5 CASSYNPSGNNEQFF TGTGCCAGCAGTTATAACCCTAGCGGGAACAATGAGCAGTTCTTC
. TRBJ2-1 TRBD2 TRBV2 CASSETGLAGDDEQFF TGTGCCAGCAGTGAAACGGGACTAGCGGGAGACGATGAGCAGTTCTTC
. TRBJ2-7 . TRBV18 CASSPDGQLQYF TGTGCCAGCTCACCAGACGGACAACTACAGTACTTC
. TRBJ2-3 . TRBV9 CASSRPSTDTQYF TGTGCCTCCTCAAGGCCGAGCACAGATACGCAGTATTTT
few TRBJ1-2 . TRBV29-1 CSVEGGDLYGYTF TGCAGCGTTGAAGGGGGGGACCTCTATGGCTACACCTTC
. TRBJ1-2 . TRBV19 CASSMGRGYTF TGTGCCAGTAGTATGGGACGTGGCTACACCTTC
. TRBJ1-5 TRBD1 TRBV7-2 CASSFRTGRDQPQHF TGTGCCAGCAGCTTCCGGACAGGGCGAGATCAGCCCCAGCATTTT
. TRBJ2-5 TRBD2 TRBV7-2 CASSLASGRAGETQYF TGTGCCAGCAGCTTAGCTAGCGGGAGGGCAGGGGAGACCCAGTACTTC
. TRBJ1-5 . TRBV15 CATSRFRDYQPQHF TGTGCCACCAGCAGATTTAGAGATTATCAGCCCCAGCATTTT
. TRBJ1-3 . TRBV7-6 CASSLASGDSGNTIYF TGTGCCAGCAGCTTAGCTTCGGGGGACTCTGGAAACACCATATATTTT
. TRBJ2-5 . TRBV27 CASSPTGETQYF TGTGCCAGCAGTCCGACTGGGGAGACCCAGTACTTC
. TRBJ1-1 . TRBV25-1 CASSRLDTEAFF TGTGCCAGCAGTAGGTTGGACACTGAAGCTTTCTTT
. TRBJ1-1 . TRBV29-1 CSVAGTLMNTEAFF TGCAGCGTGGCCGGGACGCTCATGAACACTGAAGCTTTCTTT
. TRBJ2-1 . TRBV11-3 CASSLSGGPHNEQFF TGTGCCAGCAGCTTATCTGGGGGGCCCCACAATGAGCAGTTCTTC
. TRBJ2-1 TRBD2 TRBV2 CASVLAGSYNEQFF TGTGCCAGCGTCCTAGCGGGCTCCTACAATGAGCAGTTCTTC
. TRBJ2-7 TRBD1 TRBV28 CASSSGTAHPSF TGTGCCAGCAGTTCCGGGACAGCCCATCCTAGCTTC
. TRBJ2-3 . TRBV10-3 CAAQQGSDTQYF TGTGCCGCCCAACAGGGTTCAGATACGCAGTATTTT
. TRBJ1-2 . TRBV30 CAWSVRWKAGLPTGYTF TGTGCCTGGAGTGTACGGTGGAAGGCAGGTCTACCTACGGGCTACACCTTC
many TRBJ2-7 . TRBV5-8 CASSPPGHTASFYEQYF TGTGCCAGCAGCCCACCGGGACACACGGCCAGTTTCTACGAGCAGTACTTC
few TRBJ2-5 . TRBV11-3 CASSLGLKETQYF TGTGCCAGCAGCTTAGGCCTGAAAGAGACCCAGTACTTC
. TRBJ2-7 . TRBV10-3 CAISRDSSSYEQYF TGTGCCATCAGCCGGGACTCAAGCTCCTACGAGCAGTACTTC
. TRBJ2-7 TRBD2 TRBV28 CASKRGLAGSPVNEQYF TGTGCCAGCAAAAGGGGACTAGCGGGGTCCCCGGTCAACGAGCAGTACTTC
once TRBJ1-2 TRBD1 TRBV19 CASSTQSRTGGYGYTF TGTGCCAGTAGTACCCAAAGTCGGACAGGGGGGTATGGCTACACCTTC
. TRBJ2-1 . TRBV9 CASTPGGNRRFNEQFF TGTGCCAGCACCCCAGGGGGGAACCGCCGTTTCAATGAGCAGTTCTTC
. TRBJ1-5 . TRBV28 CASRTGPDQPQHF TGTGCCAGCAGAACAGGGCCGGATCAGCCCCAGCATTTT
. TRBJ1-4 TRBD1 TRBV28 CACQGAVANEKLFF TGTGCCTGCCAGGGGGCCGTCGCTAATGAAAAACTGTTTTTT
. TRBJ1-2 . TRBV12-5 CASGLVPGPALILYGYTF TGTGCTAGTGGTTTGGTACCCGGACCCGCCCTGATACTATATGGCTACACCTTC
. TRBJ2-5 TRBD2 TRBV13 CASSLVAGVGSGETQYF TGTGCCAGCAGCTTAGTTGCGGGAGTTGGGTCCGGAGAGACCCAGTACTTC
. TRBJ1-1 . TRBV28 CASSTQGSGAFF TGTGCCAGCAGTACTCAGGGTTCCGGAGCTTTCTTT
. TRBJ2-7 . TRBV5-1 CASSPLDPAYEQYF TGCGCCAGCAGCCCCTTGGACCCGGCCTACGAGCAGTACTTC
few TRBJ2-2 TRBD2 TRBV7-2 CASSFTSGIKDGELFF TGTGCCAGCAGCTTTACTAGCGGGATTAAGGACGGGGAGCTGTTTTTT
few TRBJ2-3 . TRBV7-3 CASSLTRRADTQYF TGTGCCAGCAGCTTAACTAGACGGGCAGATACGCAGTATTTT
. TRBJ1-2 . TRBV4-1 CASSQGPSLANYGYTF TGCGCCAGCAGCCAAGGGCCTTCGTTAGCTAACTATGGCTACACCTTC
. TRBJ1-3 . TRBV7-9 CASSFSDGARNTIYF TGTGCCAGCAGCTTCTCGGACGGGGCGCGAAACACCATATATTTT
. TRBJ1-4 TRBD1 TRBV4-3 CASSQEGVDRVKLFF TGCGCCAGCAGCCAAGAAGGGGTGGACAGGGTGAAACTGTTTTTT
. TRBJ2-3 . TRBV7-2 CASSLESWQQYTDTQYF TGTGCCAGCAGCTTAGAGTCGTGGCAGCAGTACACAGATACGCAGTATTTT